This entry lists 9 T cell receptor beta chains sequenced from one sample in a study of T cell responses to AZD1222 COVID-19 vaccine. Method: immunoSEQ multiplex PCR; TCRdb's copy keeps in-frame clones and lacks some. The sample lists about 180,000 clones, over 90% occurring once. Here the sequenced sample was peripheral blood, taken 28 days after the second AZD1222 dose. The source of these receptors is an adult who received the AZD1222 COVID-19 vaccine.

The chain has TRBV30 and TRBJ2-1, with 10 bases matching TRBD2. This CDR3 has 15 residues. The J segment lost 7 bases and the V segment lost 5 bases, leaving 11 bases of the junction unmatched. Germline CDR1 and CDR2: GTSNPN and SVGIG (reference sequence). The CDR3 DNA follows: TGTGCCTGGTCTCAAGCGGGGGGGTTCGGGAATGAGCAGTTCTTC. It codes for CAWSQAGGFGNEQFF.

This chain joins TRBV20-1 and TRBJ1-5, with 8 bases that match TRBD1. The V gene end was trimmed by 5 bases and the J gene end by 3 bases; junction bases not matched to a gene: 6. CDR1 DFQATT and CDR2 SNEGSKA come from the germline V gene (reference sequence). CDR3 size: 14 residues. CDR3 residues: CSARGQGHNQPQHF. As DNA, the CDR3 is TGCAGTGCTCGTGGACAGGGCCACAATCAGCCCCAGCATTTT.

The V and J genes are TRBV6-4 and TRBJ2-2; 8 bases are a match to TRBD2. V lost 3 bases and J lost 6; bases outside the gene matches: 3. This CDR3 is 14 amino acids long. Germline-derived CDR1 and CDR2 are MRHNA and SNTAGT. The CDR3: CASSERAGAGELFF. Written as DNA, the CDR3 is TGTGCCAGCAGTGAGCGAGCGGGAGCCGGGGAGCTGTTTTTT.

The V call is TRBV5-1, the J call TRBJ1-3; a weak D match, TRBD1 (6 bases). Per germline, CDR1 SGHRS and CDR2 YFSETQ. The V end lost 3 bases, the J end lost 7 bases, and 11 bases lay between the germline ends. The length of the CDR3 is 13 residues. The CDR3 reads CASSSQGGNTIYF. For the CDR3, the DNA is TGCGCCAGCAGCTCACAGGGTGGGAACACCATATATTTT.

This clone was seen only a few times. The chain combines TRBV30 with TRBJ1-5; 7 bases are a match to TRBD1. Germline V gene sequence: CDR1 GTSNPN, CDR2 SVGIG (reference sequence). The CDR3 loop spans 14 amino acids. V was pared by 3 bases and J by 3 bases, with 5 bases of the junction left unmatched. The CDR3 sequence is CAWSQGVNNQPQHF. In DNA form, the CDR3 reads TGTGCCTGGAGCCAGGGGGTGAACAATCAGCCCCAGCATTTT.

This clone has only a few counts. The same CDR3 also results from other DNA sequences found in this sample. The chain employs TRBV29-1 and TRBJ2-7; 7 nucleotides line up with TRBD2. The CDR3 totals 11 residues. Looked up from germline, CDR1 is SQVTM and CDR2 is ANQGSEA. Trimming removed 6 bases from V and 1 base from J; junction bases left unmatched: 0. The CDR3 loop reads CSVRGSYEQYF. For the CDR3, the DNA is TGCAGCGTGCGGGGGTCCTACGAGCAGTACTTC.

The chain combines TRBV16 with TRBJ1-1; D is perhaps TRBD1 (6 bases). The germline V and J ends were trimmed by 4 bases and 4 bases, with 13 bases remaining between them. CDR3 length equals 14 residues. Germline V gene sequence: CDR1 KGHSY, CDR2 FQNENV. The CDR3 DNA reads as TGTGCCAGCAGCCCCCCGACAGGCGGCACTGAAGCTTTCTTT. Residues: CASSPPTGGTEAFF.

The rearrangement links TRBV5-1 to TRBJ1-6; D remains ambiguous. This CDR3 is built from 15 residues. Trimming took off 0 bases at V and 9 bases at J, with 13 bases between the two ends. Germline V gene data show CDR1 as SGHRS and CDR2 as YFSETQ. DNA of the CDR3: TGCGCCAGCAGCTTGGAGTCCGGGGATAGTTCACCCCTCCACTTT. Amino acid sequence: CASSLESGDSSPLHF.

The chain carries TRBV4-3 and TRBJ1-4; possibly TRBD1 for D (6 bases). Germline loops: CDR1 LGHNA, CDR2 YSLEER. The V gene lost 5 bases and the J gene lost 7 bases, with 17 bases spanning the gap. This CDR3 region has 15 residues. The CDR3 sequence is CASSVGPGAGEKLFF. The CDR3 bases are TGCGCCAGCAGCGTAGGCCCGGGGGCAGGTGAAAAACTGTTTTTT.